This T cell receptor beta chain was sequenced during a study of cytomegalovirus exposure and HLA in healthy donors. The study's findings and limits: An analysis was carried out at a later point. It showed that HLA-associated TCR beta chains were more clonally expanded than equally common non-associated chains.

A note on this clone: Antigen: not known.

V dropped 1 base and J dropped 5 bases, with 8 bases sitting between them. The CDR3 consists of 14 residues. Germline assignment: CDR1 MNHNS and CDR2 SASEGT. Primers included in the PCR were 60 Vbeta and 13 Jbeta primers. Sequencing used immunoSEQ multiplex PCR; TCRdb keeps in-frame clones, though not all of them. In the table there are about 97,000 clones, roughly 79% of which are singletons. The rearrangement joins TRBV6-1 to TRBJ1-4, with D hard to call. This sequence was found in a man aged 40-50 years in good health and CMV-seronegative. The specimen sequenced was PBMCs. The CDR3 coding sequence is TGTGCCAGCAGTGAAGGGACTGACAATGAAAAACTGTTTTTT. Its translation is CASSEGTDNEKLFF.